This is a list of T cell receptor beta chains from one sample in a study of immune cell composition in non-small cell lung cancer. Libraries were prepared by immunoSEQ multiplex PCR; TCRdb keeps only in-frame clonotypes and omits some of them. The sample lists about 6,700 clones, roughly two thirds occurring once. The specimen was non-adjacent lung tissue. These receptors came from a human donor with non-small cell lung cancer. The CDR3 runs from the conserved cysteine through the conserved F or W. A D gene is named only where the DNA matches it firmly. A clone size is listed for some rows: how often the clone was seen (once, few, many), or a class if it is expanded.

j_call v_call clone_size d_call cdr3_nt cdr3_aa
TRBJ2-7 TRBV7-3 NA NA TGTGCCAGCAGCTTAGGTGCGTACGAGCAGTACTTC CASSLGAYEQYF
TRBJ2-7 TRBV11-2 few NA TGTGCCAGCGAACAGGGAACCTACGAGCAGTACTTC CASEQGTYEQYF
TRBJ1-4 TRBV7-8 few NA TGTGCCAGCAGCGGAACTAGGGGGGGAAAACTGTTTTTT CASSGTRGGKLFF
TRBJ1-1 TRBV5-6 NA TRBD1 TGTGCCAGCAGCTTGGTACAGGGGTTGGGCACTGAAGCTTTCTTT CASSLVQGLGTEAFF
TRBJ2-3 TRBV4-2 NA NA TGTGCCAGCAGCCAAGAAGTCCGGGGTGGGGGCCAAGATACGCAGTATTTT CASSQEVRGGGQDTQYF
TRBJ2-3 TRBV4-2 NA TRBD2 TGTGCCAGCAGCCAAGAGAATGGGCTAGCGGGGGGGCCAGGTGAAGATACGCAGTATTTT CASSQENGLAGGPGEDTQYF
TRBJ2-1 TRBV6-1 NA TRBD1 TGTGCCAGCAGTGAGGGACAGGGGGCATCCTATGAGCAGTTCTTC CASSEGQGASYEQFF
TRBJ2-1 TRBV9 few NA TGTGCCAGCAGCGAGGCAGGGGCGTATGAGCAGTTCTTC CASSEAGAYEQFF
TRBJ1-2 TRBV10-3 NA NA TGTGCCATCAGTGGACAGCAACTGGCAAACTATGGCTACACCTTC CAISGQQLANYGYTF
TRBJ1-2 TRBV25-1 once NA TGTGCCAGCAGTGTCCATAACTATGGCTACACCTTC CASSVHNYGYTF
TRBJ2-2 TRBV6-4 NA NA TGTGCCACCTCACCCCGCCGGGTCAGAGCATCCGGGGAGCTGTTTTTT CATSPRRVRASGELFF
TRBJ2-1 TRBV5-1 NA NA TGCGCCAGCAGCTTGACGGGGTCTCGAATCAATGAGCAGTTCTTC CASSLTGSRINEQFF
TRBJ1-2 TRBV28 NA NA TGTGCCAGCACCTCAGAGGAGGGGCGCCAAGATGGCTACACCTTC CASTSEEGRQDGYTF
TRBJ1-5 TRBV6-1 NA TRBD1 TGTGCCAGCAGTGGGACCCCGGCAGGGGGCCTCTTTAGGGATCAGCCCCAGCATTTT CASSGTPAGGLFRDQPQHF
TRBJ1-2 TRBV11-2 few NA TGTGCCAGCAGCCCAGGGGATGGCTACACCTTC CASSPGDGYTF
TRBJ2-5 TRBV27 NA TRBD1 TGTGCCAGCAGTTTAACAGGGGGCGAGGAACGACTTAAGAGTACCCAGTACTTC CASSLTGGEERLKSTQYF
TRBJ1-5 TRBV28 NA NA TGTGCCAGCACCCGTGCCGCGTTTGGCAATCAGCCCCAGCATTTT CASTRAAFGNQPQHF
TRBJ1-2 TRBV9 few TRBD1 TGTGCCAGCAGCTCAGGGGGTCAGTCAGGTGGCTACACCTTC CASSSGGQSGGYTF
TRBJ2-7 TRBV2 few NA TGTGCCAGCATCTACAGGGCGAACTACGAGCAGTACTTC CASIYRANYEQYF
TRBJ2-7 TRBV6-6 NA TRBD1 TGTGCCAGCACCCCTCAGGGGGACAGGGTCTTCAACGAGCAGTACTTC CASTPQGDRVFNEQYF
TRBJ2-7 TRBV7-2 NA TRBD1 TGTGCCAGCAGCCCCGGGACAGTTTACTCCTACGAGCAGTACTTC CASSPGTVYSYEQYF
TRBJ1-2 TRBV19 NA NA TGTGCCAGTAGTATCTACCTTAGTGGCTACACCTTC CASSIYLSGYTF
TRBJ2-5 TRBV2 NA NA TGTGCCAGCAGTATGGGACTTGGGGGAGAGACCCAGTACTTC CASSMGLGGETQYF
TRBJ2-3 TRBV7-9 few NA TGTGCCAGCAGCTTAGTGGGAGGTACGCAGTATTTT CASSLVGGTQYF
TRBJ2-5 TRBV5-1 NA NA TGCGCCAGCAGCCCAGGGGAGACCCAGTACTTC CASSPGETQYF
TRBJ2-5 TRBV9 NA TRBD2 TGTGCCAGCAGCGTAGGAGCGGGGGGGCAGCAAGAGACCCAGTACTTC CASSVGAGGQQETQYF
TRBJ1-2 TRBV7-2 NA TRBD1 TGTGCCAGCAGCTCACCGGGACAGGGACTCTTGGGGGGCGGCTACACCTTC CASSSPGQGLLGGGYTF
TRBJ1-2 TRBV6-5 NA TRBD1 TGTGCCAGCAGCCCAGGGGGTCACTATGGCTACACCTTC CASSPGGHYGYTF
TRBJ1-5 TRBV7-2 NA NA TGTGCCAGCAGCGTTAAGGGGGGCGGGAGAGAGCCCCAGCATTTT CASSVKGGGREPQHF
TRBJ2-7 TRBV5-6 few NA TGTGCCAGCGCCGGGGTAGCGGTCCCCGAGCAGTACTTC CASAGVAVPEQYF
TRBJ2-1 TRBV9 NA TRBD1 TGTGCCAGCAGCCCCTCGGGGACAGGGAGTCGTGAGCAGTTCTTC CASSPSGTGSREQFF
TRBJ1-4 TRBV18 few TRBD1 TGTGCCAGCTCACCAGCGCGAGTGACAGGGGGAAATGAAAAACTGTTTTTT CASSPARVTGGNEKLFF
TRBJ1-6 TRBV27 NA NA TGTGCCAGCAGGTCTTCCCCAGGGGATTCACCCCTCCACTTT CASRSSPGDSPLHF
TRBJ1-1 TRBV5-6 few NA TGTGCCAGCAGCTTGGGATTAGAAAGCAATGAAGCTTTCTTT CASSLGLESNEAFF
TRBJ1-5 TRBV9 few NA TGTGCCAGCAGCGCGCTAGATAGCAATCAGCCCCAGCATTTT CASSALDSNQPQHF
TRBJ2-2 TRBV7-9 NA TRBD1 TGTGCCAGCAGCTTACTTCAGGGGGACACCGGGGAGCTGTTTTTT CASSLLQGDTGELFF
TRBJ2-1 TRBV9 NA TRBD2 TGTGCCAGCAGCCCCTGGGGGACTAGCGGGGCCGGTGGGGAGCAGTTCTTC CASSPWGTSGAGGEQFF
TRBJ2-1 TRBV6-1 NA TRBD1 TGTGCCAGCAGTGAAGGGACAGGGGGGGTGTACAATGAGCAGTTCTTC CASSEGTGGVYNEQFF
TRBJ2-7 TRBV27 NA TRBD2 TGTGCCAGCAGTGCGGGCGGGGGGGCCTACGAGCAGTACTTC CASSAGGGAYEQYF
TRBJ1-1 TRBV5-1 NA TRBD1 TGCGCCAGCAGGACGAAGGGACAGGGGAGCGCTGAAGCTTTCTTT CASRTKGQGSAEAFF
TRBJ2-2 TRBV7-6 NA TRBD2 TGTGCCAGCAGCGTAGGACTAGCGGGGGGAGCCGGGGAGCTGTTTTTT CASSVGLAGGAGELFF